Detailed here is one T cell receptor beta chain. The data were obtained in a study of cytomegalovirus exposure and HLA in healthy donors. The V gene end was trimmed by 8 bases and the J gene end by 5 bases; junction bases not matched to a gene: 11. The CDR3 length is 14 residues. In germline, CDR1 is GTSNPN, CDR2 SVGIG (reference sequence). The PCR made use of 60 Vbeta and 13 Jbeta primers. The table came from immunoSEQ multiplex PCR; TCRdb's copy has only in-frame clones and leaves some out. The sample includes approximately 130,000 clones, roughly 79% of them seen just once. This TCR was recovered from a man aged 25 to 45 in good health and CMV-seronegative. The chain carries TRBV30 and TRBJ2-7, with 11 bases matching TRBD1. The sequencing input was PBMCs. CDR3 loop: CAGEPGQGAHEQYF. The CDR3 nucleotides read TGTGCCGGGGAACCCGGACAGGGGGCCCACGAGCAGTACTTC.